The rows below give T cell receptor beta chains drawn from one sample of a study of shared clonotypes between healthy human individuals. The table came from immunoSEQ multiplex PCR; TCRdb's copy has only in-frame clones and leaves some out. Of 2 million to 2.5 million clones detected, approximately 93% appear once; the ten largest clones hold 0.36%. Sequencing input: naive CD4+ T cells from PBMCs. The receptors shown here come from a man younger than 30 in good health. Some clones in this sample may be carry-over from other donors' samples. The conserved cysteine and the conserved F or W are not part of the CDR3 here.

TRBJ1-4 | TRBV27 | ASSKPPGHLF
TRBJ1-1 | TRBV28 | ASRGLGNTEAF
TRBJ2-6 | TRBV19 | ASSSSGANVLT
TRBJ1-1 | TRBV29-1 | NALGWGGNTEAF
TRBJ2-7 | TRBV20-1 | SAVSVYEQY
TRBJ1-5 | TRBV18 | ASSPRPGVDNQPQH
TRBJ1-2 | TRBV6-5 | ASSPDREYGYT
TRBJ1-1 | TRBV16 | ASSQLGPTNTEAF
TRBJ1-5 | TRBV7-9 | ASSDRFSDQPQH
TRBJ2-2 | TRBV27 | ASKMTGELF
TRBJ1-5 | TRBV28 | ASIGTGAWQPQH
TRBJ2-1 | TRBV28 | ASSSGGAVSYNEQF
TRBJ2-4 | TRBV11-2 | ASRASGSGGIQY
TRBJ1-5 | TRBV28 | ASSPGAQPQH
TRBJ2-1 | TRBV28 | ASNSQGNTNNEQF
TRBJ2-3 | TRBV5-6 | ASSWTSPDTQY
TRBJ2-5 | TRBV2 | ASSPGLAGAQETQY
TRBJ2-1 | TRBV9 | ASSVGWGSSYNEQF
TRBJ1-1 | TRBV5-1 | ASSSGQFPEAF
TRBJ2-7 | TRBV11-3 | ASSLNSGSYEQY
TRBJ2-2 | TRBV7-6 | ASSLAQRPELF
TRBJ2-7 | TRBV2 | ASTVEGQASYEQY
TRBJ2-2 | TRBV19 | ASSIARVLTGELF
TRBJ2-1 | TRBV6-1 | ASSVAGVTPYYNEQF
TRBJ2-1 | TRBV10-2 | ASSVSFTYNEQF
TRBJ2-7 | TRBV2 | ASSEVGASGIREQY
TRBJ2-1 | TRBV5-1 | ASSLAQDSHNEQF
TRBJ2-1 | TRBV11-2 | ASSSGLGTSGRNIQF
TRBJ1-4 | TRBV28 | ASSLLGNEKLF
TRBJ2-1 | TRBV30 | AWSQGTGEQF